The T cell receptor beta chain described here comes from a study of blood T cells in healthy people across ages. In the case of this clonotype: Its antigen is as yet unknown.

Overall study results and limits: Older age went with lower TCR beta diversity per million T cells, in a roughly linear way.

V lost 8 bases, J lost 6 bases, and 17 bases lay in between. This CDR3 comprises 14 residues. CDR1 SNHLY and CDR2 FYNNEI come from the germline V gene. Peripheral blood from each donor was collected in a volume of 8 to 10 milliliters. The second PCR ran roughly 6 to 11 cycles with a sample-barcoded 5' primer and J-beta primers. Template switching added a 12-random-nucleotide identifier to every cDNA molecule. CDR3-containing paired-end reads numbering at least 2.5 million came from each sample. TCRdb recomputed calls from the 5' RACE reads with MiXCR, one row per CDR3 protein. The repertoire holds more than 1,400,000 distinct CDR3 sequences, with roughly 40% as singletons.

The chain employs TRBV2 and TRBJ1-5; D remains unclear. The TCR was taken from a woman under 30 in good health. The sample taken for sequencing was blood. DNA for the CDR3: TGTGCCAGCGCCGACCTCTGGGCGATTCAGCCCCAGCATTTT. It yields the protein CASADLWAIQPQHF.